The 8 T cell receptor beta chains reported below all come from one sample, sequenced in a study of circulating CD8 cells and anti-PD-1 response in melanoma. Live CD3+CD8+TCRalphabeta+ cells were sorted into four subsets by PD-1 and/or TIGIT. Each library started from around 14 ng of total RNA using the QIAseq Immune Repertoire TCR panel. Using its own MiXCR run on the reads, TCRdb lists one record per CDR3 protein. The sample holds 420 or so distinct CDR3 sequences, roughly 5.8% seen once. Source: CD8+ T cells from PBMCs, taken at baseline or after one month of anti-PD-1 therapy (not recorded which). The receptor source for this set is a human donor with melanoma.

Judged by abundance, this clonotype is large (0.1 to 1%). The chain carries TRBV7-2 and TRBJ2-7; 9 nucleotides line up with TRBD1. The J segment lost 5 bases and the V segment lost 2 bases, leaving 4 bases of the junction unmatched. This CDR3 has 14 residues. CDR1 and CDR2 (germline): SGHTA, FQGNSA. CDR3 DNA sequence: TGTGCCAGCAGCTTAACCGGGACAGGGCACGAGCAGTACTTC. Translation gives CASSLTGTGHEQYF.

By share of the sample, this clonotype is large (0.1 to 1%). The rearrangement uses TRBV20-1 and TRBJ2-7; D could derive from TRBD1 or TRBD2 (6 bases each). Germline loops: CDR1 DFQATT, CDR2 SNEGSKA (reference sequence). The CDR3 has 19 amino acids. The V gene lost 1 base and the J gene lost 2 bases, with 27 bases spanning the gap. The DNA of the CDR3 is TGCAGTGCTAGAGGCAACCCGCCAGAGGGTGGAGGGGGACCCTACGAGCAGTACTTC. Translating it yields CSARGNPPEGGGGPYEQYF.

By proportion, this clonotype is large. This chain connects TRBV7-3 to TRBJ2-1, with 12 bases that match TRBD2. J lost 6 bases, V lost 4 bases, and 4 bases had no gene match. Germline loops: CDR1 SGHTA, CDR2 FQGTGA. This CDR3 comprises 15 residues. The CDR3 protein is CASSSLAGGLNEQFF. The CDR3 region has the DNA TGTGCCAGCAGCTCCCTAGCGGGGGGGCTCAATGAGCAGTTCTTC.

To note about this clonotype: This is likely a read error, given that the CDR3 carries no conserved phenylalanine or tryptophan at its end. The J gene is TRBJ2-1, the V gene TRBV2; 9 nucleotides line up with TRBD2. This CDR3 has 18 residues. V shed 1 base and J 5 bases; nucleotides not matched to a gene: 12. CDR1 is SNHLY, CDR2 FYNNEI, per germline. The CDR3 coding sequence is TGTGCCAGCAGTGAAGGTGGGACTAGCTGGATTTTCGACAATGAGCAGTTCCTC. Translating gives CASSEGGTSWIFDNEQFL.

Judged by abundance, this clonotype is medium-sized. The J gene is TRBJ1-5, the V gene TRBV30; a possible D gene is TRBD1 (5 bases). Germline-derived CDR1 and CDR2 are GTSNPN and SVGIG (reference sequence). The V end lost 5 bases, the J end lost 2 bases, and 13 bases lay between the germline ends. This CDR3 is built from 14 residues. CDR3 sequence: CAWENGAGNQPQHF. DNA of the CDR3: TGTGCCTGGGAGAATGGGGCAGGCAATCAGCCCCAGCATTTT.

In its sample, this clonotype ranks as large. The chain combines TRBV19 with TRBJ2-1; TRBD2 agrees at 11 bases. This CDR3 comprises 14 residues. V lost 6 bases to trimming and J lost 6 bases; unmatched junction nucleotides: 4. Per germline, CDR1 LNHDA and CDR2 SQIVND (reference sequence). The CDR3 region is CASSPLAGVNEQFF. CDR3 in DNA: TGTGCCAGTAGCCCACTAGCGGGAGTCAATGAGCAGTTCTTC.

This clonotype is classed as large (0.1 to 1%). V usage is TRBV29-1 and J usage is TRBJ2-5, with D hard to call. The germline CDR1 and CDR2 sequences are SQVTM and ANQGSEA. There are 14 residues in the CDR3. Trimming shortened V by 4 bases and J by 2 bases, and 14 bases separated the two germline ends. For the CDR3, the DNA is TGCAGCGTTGTCCCGTTTCTCGGACAAGAGACCCAGTACTTC. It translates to CSVVPFLGQETQYF.

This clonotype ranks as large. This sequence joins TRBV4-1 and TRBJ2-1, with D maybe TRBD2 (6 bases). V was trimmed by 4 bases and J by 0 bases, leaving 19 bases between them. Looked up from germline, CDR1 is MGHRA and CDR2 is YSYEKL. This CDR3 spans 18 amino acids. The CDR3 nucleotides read TGCGCCAGCAGCCGCACACTAGCACCGGCCAGCTCCTACAATGAGCAGTTCTTC. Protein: CASSRTLAPASSYNEQFF.